This T cell receptor (beta chain) was observed in a study of blood T cell repertoires in COVID-19. Study in general: Whether acute or convalescent, the COVID-19 samples came from the United States, Italy and Spain. The analysed material was cDNA or gDNA that came from T cells, B-cell-depleted T cells, or PBMCs.

This CDR3 contains 15 residues. The V gene's germline CDR1 is MNHEY and CDR2 SVGAGI. V was pared by 8 bases and J by 7 bases, with 12 bases of the junction left unmatched. Authors' analysis steps: Amplifying reference gene primers gave estimates of nucleated cell counts. The method was immunoSEQ multiplex PCR; TCRdb's version includes in-frame clones alone and lacks a portion of them. The D gene and trimming were derived from the DNA, and the V and J assignments and clone size from that table. The sample carries about 140,000 clones, approximately 80% recorded once. The TCR comes from a woman between 50 and 59 years old with acute or convalescent COVID-19. The chain carries TRBV6-5 and TRBJ2-2; 8 nucleotides line up with TRBD1. Sequencing was carried out using peripheral blood. In DNA form, the CDR3 reads TGTGCCAGCCAACGGACAGGGAGGACCTTCGGGGAGCTGTTTTTT. Translating gives CASQRTGRTFGELFF.